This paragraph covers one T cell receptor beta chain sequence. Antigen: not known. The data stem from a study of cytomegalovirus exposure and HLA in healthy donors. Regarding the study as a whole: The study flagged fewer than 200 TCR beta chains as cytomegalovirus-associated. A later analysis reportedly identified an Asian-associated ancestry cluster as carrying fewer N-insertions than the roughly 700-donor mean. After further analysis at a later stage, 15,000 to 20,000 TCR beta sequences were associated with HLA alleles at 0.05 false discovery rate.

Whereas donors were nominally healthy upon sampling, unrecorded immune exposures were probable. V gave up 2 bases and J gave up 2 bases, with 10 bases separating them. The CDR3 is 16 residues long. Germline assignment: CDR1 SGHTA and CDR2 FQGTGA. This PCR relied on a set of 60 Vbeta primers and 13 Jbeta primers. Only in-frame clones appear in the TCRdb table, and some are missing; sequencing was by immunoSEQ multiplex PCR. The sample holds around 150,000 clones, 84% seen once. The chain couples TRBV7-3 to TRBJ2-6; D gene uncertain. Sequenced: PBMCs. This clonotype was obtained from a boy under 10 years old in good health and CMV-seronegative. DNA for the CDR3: TGTGCCAGCAGCTTAGGAGCTTCGGCTGGGGCCAACGTCCTGACTTTC. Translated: CASSLGASAGANVLTF.